The clone carrying this T cell receptor (beta chain) was seen more than once but under ten times. Its antigen is not identified. This sample was taken from a study of T-cell memory formation after mild COVID-19. Study details: TCR clusters showed largely donor specificity. The study's findings and limits: CD4+ contracting clones lay mainly in CM and EM, CD8+ ones in EMRA.

V was pared by 5 bases and J by 7 bases, with 14 bases between. Germline assignment: CDR1 LNHNV and CDR2 YYDKDF (reference sequence). CDR3 size: 13 residues. In TCRdb, the 5' RACE reads were re-called with MiXCR into one record per CDR3 protein. Of more than 250,000 distinct CDR3 sequences listed, 16% are singletons. This clonotype was sampled from a man aged 18 to 29 who had mild COVID-19 (a few samples of this study predate the infection). Cell type and time point are not known. The chain links TRBV15 to TRBJ1-2; D is perhaps TRBD1 (5 bases). The sample consisted of PBMCs or a T cell subset sorted from them (not recorded which). The CDR3 DNA sequence: TGTGCCACCAGCGGCCAGGGAATTGGTGGCTACACCTTC. Its translation: CATSGQGIGGYTF. The variable domain in full, with the rest retrieved from reference TRBV15 and TRBJ1-2, is DAMVIQNPRYQVTQFGKPVTLSCSQTLNHNVMYWYQQKSSQAPKLLFHYYDKDFNNEADTPDNFQSRRPNTSFCFLDIRSPGLGDTAMYLCATSGQGIGGYTFGSGTRLTVV.